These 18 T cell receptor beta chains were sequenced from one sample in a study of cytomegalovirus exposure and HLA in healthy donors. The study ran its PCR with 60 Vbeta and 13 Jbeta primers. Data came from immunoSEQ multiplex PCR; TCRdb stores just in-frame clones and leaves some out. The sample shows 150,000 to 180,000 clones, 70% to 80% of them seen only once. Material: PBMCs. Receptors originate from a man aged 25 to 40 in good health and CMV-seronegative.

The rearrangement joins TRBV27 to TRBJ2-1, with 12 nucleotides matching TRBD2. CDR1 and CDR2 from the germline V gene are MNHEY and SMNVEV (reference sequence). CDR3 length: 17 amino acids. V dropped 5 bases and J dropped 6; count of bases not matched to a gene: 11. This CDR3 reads CASSPPPSGGETNEQFF. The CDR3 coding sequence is TGTGCCAGCAGTCCACCCCCTAGCGGGGGGGAAACCAATGAGCAGTTCTTC.

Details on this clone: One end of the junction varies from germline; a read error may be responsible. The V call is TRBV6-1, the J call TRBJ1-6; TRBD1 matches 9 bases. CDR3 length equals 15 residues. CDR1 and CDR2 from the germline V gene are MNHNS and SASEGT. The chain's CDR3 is CASRTGGVYNSPLNF. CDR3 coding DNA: TGTGCCAGCAGGACAGGGGGTGTTTATAATTCACCCCTCAACTTT.

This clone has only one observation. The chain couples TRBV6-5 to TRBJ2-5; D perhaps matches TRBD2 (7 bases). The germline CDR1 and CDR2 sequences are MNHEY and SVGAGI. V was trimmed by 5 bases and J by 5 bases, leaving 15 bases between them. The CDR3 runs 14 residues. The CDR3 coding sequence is TGTGCCAGCAGTCGGGCAGGGGAGGGTGAGACCCAGTACTTC. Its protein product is CASSRAGEGETQYF.

Here the CDR3 DNA reads TGTGCCAGCTCACCGAACAGGGGATTGGCAGCTGAAGCTTTCTTT. Its translation is CASSPNRGLAAEAFF. The chain is built from TRBV18 and TRBJ1-1; 7 nucleotides align to TRBD1. The V segment lost 3 bases and the J segment 6 bases; nucleotides outside the gene matches: 10. The germline gives CDR1 KGHSH, CDR2 LQKENI. The CDR3 totals 15 residues.

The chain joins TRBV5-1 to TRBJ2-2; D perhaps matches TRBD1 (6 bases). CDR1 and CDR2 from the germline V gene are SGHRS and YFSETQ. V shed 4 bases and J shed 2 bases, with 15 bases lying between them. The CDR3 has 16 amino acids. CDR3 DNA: TGCGCCAGCAGCCCGGTGGCAGGGGCAAACACCGGGGAGCTGTTTTTT. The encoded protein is CASSPVAGANTGELFF.

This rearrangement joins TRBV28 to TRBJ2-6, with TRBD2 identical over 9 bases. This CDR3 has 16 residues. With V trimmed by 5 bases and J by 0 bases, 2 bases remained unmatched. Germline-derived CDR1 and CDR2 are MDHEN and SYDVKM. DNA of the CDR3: TGTGCCAGCAGTCTAGCGGGGTTCTCTGGGGCCAACGTCCTGACTTTC. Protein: CASSLAGFSGANVLTF.

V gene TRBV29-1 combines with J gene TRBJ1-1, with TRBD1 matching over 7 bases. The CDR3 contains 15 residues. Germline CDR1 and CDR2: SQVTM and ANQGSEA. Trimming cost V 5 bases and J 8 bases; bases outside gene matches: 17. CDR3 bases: TGCAGCGTTCATCCCCATGGGGACAGAACACCCGAAGCTTTCTTT. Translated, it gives CSVHPHGDRTPEAFF.

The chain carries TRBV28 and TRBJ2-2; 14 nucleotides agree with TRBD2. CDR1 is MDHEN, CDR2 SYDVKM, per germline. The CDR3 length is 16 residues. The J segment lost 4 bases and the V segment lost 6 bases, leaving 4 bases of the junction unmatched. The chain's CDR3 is CASRGLAGVFTGELFF. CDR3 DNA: TGTGCCAGCAGGGGACTAGCGGGGGTGTTCACCGGGGAGCTGTTTTTT.

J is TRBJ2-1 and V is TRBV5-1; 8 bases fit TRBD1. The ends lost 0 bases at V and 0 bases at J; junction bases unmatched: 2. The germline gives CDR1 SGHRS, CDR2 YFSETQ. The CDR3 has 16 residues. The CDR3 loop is CASSLGTGSSYNEQFF. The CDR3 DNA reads TGCGCCAGCAGCTTGGGGACAGGGAGCTCCTACAATGAGCAGTTCTTC. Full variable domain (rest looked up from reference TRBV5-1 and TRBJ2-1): KAGVTQTPRYLIKTRGQQVTLSCSPISGHRSVSWYQQTPGQGLQFLFEYFSETQRNKGNFPGRFSGRQFSNSRSEMNVSTLELGDSALYLCASSLGTGSSYNEQFFGPGTRLTVL.

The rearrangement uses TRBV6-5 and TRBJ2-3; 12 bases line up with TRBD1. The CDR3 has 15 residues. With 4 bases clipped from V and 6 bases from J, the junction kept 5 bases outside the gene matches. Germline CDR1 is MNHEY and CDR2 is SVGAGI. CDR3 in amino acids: CASSSGQGAKDTQYF. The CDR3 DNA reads TGTGCCAGCAGTTCGGGACAGGGGGCTAAGGATACGCAGTATTTT.

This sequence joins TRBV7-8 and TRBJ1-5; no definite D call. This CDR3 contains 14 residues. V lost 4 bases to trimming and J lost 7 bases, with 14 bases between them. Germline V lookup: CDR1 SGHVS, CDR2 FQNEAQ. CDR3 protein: CASSSHPREQPQHF. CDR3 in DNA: TGTGCCAGCAGCTCCCACCCACGCGAACAGCCCCAGCATTTT.

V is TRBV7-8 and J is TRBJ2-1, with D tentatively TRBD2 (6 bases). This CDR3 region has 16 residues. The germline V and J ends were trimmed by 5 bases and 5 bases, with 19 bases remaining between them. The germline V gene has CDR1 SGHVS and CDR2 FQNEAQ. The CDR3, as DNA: TGTGCCAGCAGCGACTTAGTGTCTAGCGCAAACAATGAGCAGTTCTTC. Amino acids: CASSDLVSSANNEQFF.

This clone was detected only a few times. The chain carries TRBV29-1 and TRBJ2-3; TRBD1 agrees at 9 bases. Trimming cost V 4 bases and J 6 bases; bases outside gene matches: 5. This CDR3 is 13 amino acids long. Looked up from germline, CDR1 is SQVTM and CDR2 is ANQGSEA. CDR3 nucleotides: TGCAGCGTTGGGAACAGGGGGCTGGATACGCAGTATTTT. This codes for CSVGNRGLDTQYF.

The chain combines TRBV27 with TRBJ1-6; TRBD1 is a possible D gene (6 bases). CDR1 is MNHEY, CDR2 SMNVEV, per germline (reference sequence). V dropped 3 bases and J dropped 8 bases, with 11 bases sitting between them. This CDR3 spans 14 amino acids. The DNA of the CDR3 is TGTGCCAGCAGTTTCAACAGGGTTTATTCACCCCTCCACTTT. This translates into CASSFNRVYSPLHF.

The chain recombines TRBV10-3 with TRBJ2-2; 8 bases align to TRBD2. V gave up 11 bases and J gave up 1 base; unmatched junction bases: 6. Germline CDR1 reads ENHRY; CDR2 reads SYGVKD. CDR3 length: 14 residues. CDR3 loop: CALRGGGNTGELFF. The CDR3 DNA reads TGTGCCCTCCGGGGGGGCGGGAACACCGGGGAGCTGTTTTTT.

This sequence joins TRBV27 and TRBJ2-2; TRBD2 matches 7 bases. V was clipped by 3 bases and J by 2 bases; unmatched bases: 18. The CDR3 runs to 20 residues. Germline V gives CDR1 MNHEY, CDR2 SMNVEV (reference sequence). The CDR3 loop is CASSFSRRGGGYLNTGELFF. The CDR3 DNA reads TGTGCCAGCAGTTTCTCGAGAAGGGGCGGGGGATACCTTAACACCGGGGAGCTGTTTTTT.

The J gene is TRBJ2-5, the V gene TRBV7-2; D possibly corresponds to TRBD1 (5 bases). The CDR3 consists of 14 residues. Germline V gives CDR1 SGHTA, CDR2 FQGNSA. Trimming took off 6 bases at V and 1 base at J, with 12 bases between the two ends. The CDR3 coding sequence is TGTGCCAGCAGTTTACAAGACAGCCAAGAGACCCAGTACTTC. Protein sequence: CASSLQDSQETQYF.

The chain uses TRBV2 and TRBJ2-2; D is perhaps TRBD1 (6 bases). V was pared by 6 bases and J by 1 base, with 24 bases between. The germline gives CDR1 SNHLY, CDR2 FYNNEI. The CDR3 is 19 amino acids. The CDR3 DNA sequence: TGTGCCAGCAGCGCGATAGGGTCTCCGGGACATATGAACACCGGGGAGCTGTTTTTT. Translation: CASSAIGSPGHMNTGELFF.